The rows below give T cell receptor beta chains drawn from one sample of a study of T cell responses to AZD1222 COVID-19 vaccine. Profiling relied on immunoSEQ multiplex PCR, and the TCRdb table lists in-frame clones only, not all of them. The profile shows about 50,000 clones, 88% of them singletons. The sample was peripheral blood, taken on day 0 of AZD1222 vaccination. All receptors come from an adult in good health. Both conserved end residues are part of each CDR3. Each record gives: V gene, D gene, J gene, CDR3 protein. A D gene is named only where the DNA matches it firmly.

TRBV3-1/TRBV3-2	-	TRBJ2-1	CASSQVISEQFF
TRBV7-8	-	TRBJ1-5	CASSLEDSNQPQHF
TRBV27	-	TRBJ2-1	CASSLGIGGTYNEQFF
TRBV4-1	-	TRBJ1-6	CASSQEGARVGSPLHF
TRBV11-2	TRBD2	TRBJ2-1	CASSLRSGDAYNEQFF
TRBV18	TRBD1	TRBJ1-2	CASSTGILAGGADGYTF
TRBV6-5	TRBD1	TRBJ1-1	CASKLQGAGTEAFF
TRBV10-3	TRBD1	TRBJ1-1	CAISVRGAVEAFF
TRBV27	-	TRBJ2-1	CASTRSGRNNEQFF
TRBV3-1/TRBV3-2	-	TRBJ1-5	CASSQGSNQPQHF
TRBV5-1	TRBD1	TRBJ2-2	CASGPGQGRTGELFF
TRBV5-1	-	TRBJ2-7	CASSFGSSYEQYF
TRBV14	-	TRBJ2-4	CASSQEGIRGRLGIQYF
TRBV27	-	TRBJ2-7	CASSLGGGGRYEQYF
TRBV23-1	-	TRBJ1-3	CASSPWRRVGDTIYF
TRBV5-4	-	TRBJ2-5	CASSFPSGTNQETQYF
TRBV19	TRBD2	TRBJ2-1	CASSIGRSGRGNEQFF
TRBV7-2	-	TRBJ2-1	CASSLDLGNEQFF
TRBV4-1	-	TRBJ1-2	CASSPGPGFYGYTF
TRBV14	-	TRBJ1-1	CASSQDWGDTEAFF
TRBV6-4	-	TRBJ1-4	CASVWTATNEKLFF
TRBV21-1	-	TRBJ2-6	CATTKIHTTGEANFCANVLTF
TRBV5-6	-	TRBJ2-7	CASSLDNRGYEQYF
TRBV23-1	-	TRBJ1-6	CASSQSRWQARGSPLHF
TRBV5-1	-	TRBJ2-7	CASSLGGYGQYEQYF
TRBV5-4	TRBD2	TRBJ2-4	CASSSWTSGRNIQYF
TRBV5-1	-	TRBJ2-7	CASNPTGEGEQYF
TRBV6-5	TRBD2	TRBJ2-1	CASSYISTSGSYEQFF
TRBV25-1	TRBD2	TRBJ2-1	CASSEPGLAGVEQFF
TRBV12-3/TRBV12-4	-	TRBJ1-1	CASSLGGFTEAFF
TRBV19	-	TRBJ2-1	CASSRYGLGAGGVNEQFF
TRBV24-1	-	TRBJ2-1	CATSDDASSYNEQFF
TRBV2	-	TRBJ1-1	CASSAAVTANTEAFF
TRBV5-4	TRBD2	TRBJ2-2	CASSDKTSGRVGELFF
TRBV6-6	-	TRBJ2-7	CASSRGQPTYEQYF
TRBV30	-	TRBJ2-3	CAWEGGGASDTQYF
TRBV9	-	TRBJ2-5	CASGGLGIQETQYF
TRBV9	-	TRBJ1-5	CASSVGSRVGNQPQHF
TRBV6-6	-	TRBJ1-2	CASSYRGNGYGYTF
TRBV2	TRBD1	TRBJ1-3	CARTGDSGNTIYF
TRBV7-9	TRBD2	TRBJ2-5	CASSVPGLAGQETQYF
TRBV30	TRBD1	TRBJ1-6	CAWSVQGAPRLNSPLHF
TRBV2	-	TRBJ2-7	CASSSQGSYEQYF
TRBV15	-	TRBJ2-7	CATSRDVGVSYEQYF
TRBV6-2/TRBV6-3	-	TRBJ2-7	CASSRPLRPFEQYF
TRBV19	TRBD1	TRBJ1-2	CASSSDRVAYGYTF
TRBV27	TRBD2	TRBJ2-3	CVSGPSGLSTDTQYF
TRBV7-9	TRBD2	TRBJ2-2	CASSRAGVNTGELFF
TRBV11-2	TRBD2	TRBJ2-3	CASSLAGVGDTQYF
TRBV5-1	-	TRBJ1-6	CASSLKQRTVGGSPLHF
TRBV12-3/TRBV12-4	-	TRBJ2-1	CASSLERDNEQFF
TRBV4-2	-	TRBJ1-5	CASSQDAGGYSNQPQHF
TRBV4-3	-	TRBJ1-1	CASSQNEWMNTEAFF
TRBV20-1	TRBD2	TRBJ2-5	CSASPEREGRETQYF
TRBV7-2	TRBD1	TRBJ1-4	CASSRARQGGNEKLFF
TRBV11-3	-	TRBJ2-2	CASSFGVTGELFF